The 23 T cell receptor beta chains below come from one sample, sequenced in a study of response to subunit inactivated influenza vaccine. TCRdb independently ran MiXCR on the RT-PCR reads; one entry per CDR3 protein. The profile shows about 300,000 distinct CDR3 sequences, around a fifth of them singletons. This specimen was PBMCs from blood, taken roughly 20 months after vaccination. The origin of the receptors is a man aged 50-75 years who received an inactivated influenza vaccine.

This clonotype has a handful of counts. The rearrangement uses TRBV7-2 and TRBJ2-5, with D perhaps TRBD1 or TRBD2 (6 bases each). The CDR3 runs 14 residues. V shed 6 bases and J shed 4 bases, with 15 bases lying between them. Germline V gene lookup returns CDR1 SGHTA and CDR2 FQGNSA. The DNA of the CDR3 is TGTGCCAGCAGGGGGTGGGGGGCCGGAGAGACCCAGTACTTC. It codes for CASRGWGAGETQYF.

This clonotype was counted only a few times. The chain uses TRBV19 and TRBJ1-1; D is possibly TRBD1 (5 bases). The CDR3 totals 14 residues. Germline values: CDR1 LNHDA, CDR2 SQIVND (reference sequence). Trimming removed 5 bases at V and 1 base at J, with 11 bases between. The CDR3 loop reads CASSPTRGNTEAFF. CDR3 bases: TGTGCCAGTAGTCCGACGAGGGGGAACACTGAAGCTTTCTTT.

This clonotype was observed many times. This rearrangement joins TRBV7-9 to TRBJ1-1; TRBD1 aligns across 9 bases. The CDR3 is made up of 17 amino acids. With V trimmed by 0 bases and J by 1 base, 6 bases remained unmatched. Germline CDR1 SEHNR, CDR2 FQNEAQ (reference sequence). CDR3 nucleotide sequence: TGTGCCAGCAGCTTAGCTTGGGGACAGGGCACGAACACTGAAGCTTTCTTT. Protein: CASSLAWGQGTNTEAFF.

The chain uses TRBV11-2 and TRBJ2-7; D is unclear. Trimming stripped 5 bases from V and 3 bases from J, with 17 bases between. Per germline, CDR1 SGHAT and CDR2 FQNNGV. This CDR3 is built from 15 residues. In DNA, the CDR3 is TGTGCCAGCAGCCCGAGGACCGGCCTCTTCTACGAGCAGTACTTC. Its translation: CASSPRTGLFYEQYF.

This chain uses TRBV12-3 or TRBV12-4 with TRBJ2-7, with TRBD1 matching over 7 bases. The V gene end was trimmed by 8 bases and the J gene end by 0 bases; junction bases not matched to a gene: 10. This CDR3 has 15 amino acids. CDR3 sequence: CASWGRGQHSYEQYF. CDR3 bases: TGTGCCAGCTGGGGAAGGGGACAGCACTCCTACGAGCAGTACTTC.

This clonotype was detected only once. A much larger clone sits a single nucleotide away, making a read error possible. The genes are TRBV29-1 and TRBJ1-1; the match to TRBD1 covers 7 bases. This CDR3 comprises 12 residues. Germline V lookup: CDR1 SQVTM, CDR2 ANQGSEA. CDR3 nucleotides: TGCAGCGTTTCACAGGGGAGAACTGAAGCTTTATTT. Translated, it gives CSVSQGRTEALF.

The rearrangement joins TRBV4-3 to TRBJ2-7; perhaps D is TRBD1 or TRBD2 (5 bases each). There are 16 residues in the CDR3. The V gene's germline CDR1 is LGHNA and CDR2 YSLEER. Between the trimmed V and J ends, which lost 4 bases and 6 bases, there was a span of 22 bases. The CDR3 is CASSPRWGWESSEQYF. CDR3 nucleotide sequence: TGCGCCAGCAGCCCCCGATGGGGGTGGGAAAGTAGCGAGCAGTACTTC.

The chain links TRBV7-8 to TRBJ1-6; 7 bases map to TRBD1. With V trimmed by 4 bases and J by 7 bases, 7 bases remained unmatched. This CDR3 is 15 amino acids long. The germline V gene encodes CDR1 SGHVS and CDR2 FQNEAQ. CDR3 loop: CASSSETGYNSPLHF. CDR3 coding DNA: TGTGCCAGCAGCTCGGAGACAGGGTACAATTCACCCCTCCACTTT.

This clonotype turned up a few times. The rearrangement uses TRBV29-1 and TRBJ2-3; D gene unclear. The CDR3 runs to 10 residues. CDR1 and CDR2 from the germline V gene are SQVTM and ANQGSEA. Trimming removed 4 bases at V and 4 bases at J, with 3 bases between. The CDR3 is CSVAADTQYF. The DNA for the CDR3 is TGCAGCGTTGCAGCAGATACGCAGTATTTT.

In its sample, this clonotype was seen a few times. This chain joins TRBV29-1 and TRBJ1-4, with 7 bases fitting TRBD1. Trimming at V came to 6 bases and at J to 8 bases, leaving 6 bases not matched to a gene. Germline values: CDR1 SQVTM, CDR2 ANQGSEA. The CDR3 consists of 12 residues. For the CDR3, the DNA is TGCAGCGTAAGGACAGGCGGGGAAAAACTGTTTTTT. Amino acid sequence: CSVRTGGEKLFF.

This clonotype was detected only once. This chain joins TRBV13 and TRBJ1-6, with a weak D call TRBD1 (6 bases). The CDR3 contains 18 residues. With 8 bases removed from V and 6 bases from J, the gap between germline ends came to 26 bases. Looked up from germline, CDR1 is PRHDT and CDR2 is FYEKMQ (reference sequence). Here the CDR3 DNA reads TGTGCCAGCCGCGCAAGCCGTCAGGGGCAGGTCGTTAATTCACCCCTCCACTTT. Translating gives CASRASRQGQVVNSPLHF.

This clonotype was found many times. The V and J genes are TRBV12-3 or TRBV12-4 and TRBJ1-2; D is uncertain. The CDR3 is 13 amino acids. Trimming shortened V by 2 bases and J by 3 bases, and 7 bases separated the two germline ends. In nucleotides, the CDR3 is TGTGCCAGCAGTTTAACGTTGGACTATGGCTACACCTTC. It yields the protein CASSLTLDYGYTF.

The V call is TRBV5-5, the J call TRBJ2-4, with 11 bases that match TRBD2. Trimming took 4 bases from V and 2 from J; bases not matched to a gene: 2. Germline-derived CDR1 and CDR2 are SGHKS and YYEKEE (reference sequence). This CDR3 is 15 amino acids long. As DNA, the CDR3 is TGTGCCAGCAGCCTAGCGGGGGGACCCAAAAACATTCAGTACTTC. Amino acid sequence: CASSLAGGPKNIQYF.

This clonotype was picked up a small number of times. The rearrangement uses TRBV27 and TRBJ1-6; 7 nucleotides match TRBD1. This CDR3 is built from 13 residues. From germline, CDR1 is MNHEY and CDR2 SMNVEV (reference sequence). V was pared by 5 bases and J by 9 bases, with 4 bases of the junction left unmatched. The CDR3 DNA follows: TGTGCCAGCAGTCTAACAGGGGTTTCACCCCTCCACTTT. Protein: CASSLTGVSPLHF.

V gene TRBV4-3 combines with J gene TRBJ1-2; no definite D call. Germline V CDR1 and CDR2: LGHNA, YSLEER. The V and J ends lost 0 bases and 5 bases respectively, with 19 bases between them. CDR3 size: 17 residues. Here the CDR3 DNA reads TGCGCCAGCAGCCAAGATATAAGTAGAGAAATGGAGTATGGCTACACCTTC. Protein: CASSQDISREMEYGYTF.

The chain has TRBV7-2 and TRBJ2-1; no clear D. Trimming left V 7 bases short and J 7 bases short, with 20 bases between. This CDR3 has 15 residues. The germline V gene encodes CDR1 SGHTA and CDR2 FQGNSA. In DNA form, the CDR3 reads TGTGCCAGCACCAAGGCTAACGCAGGCTTGAATGAGCAGTTCTTC. Translated, it gives CASTKANAGLNEQFF.

This chain joins TRBV29-1 and TRBJ2-7, with a weak D call TRBD1 (5 bases). Trimming removed 4 bases at V and 3 bases at J, with 10 bases between. Germline loops: CDR1 SQVTM, CDR2 ANQGSEA. This CDR3 spans 12 amino acids. The CDR3 is CSVVYTGYEQYF. For the CDR3, the DNA is TGCAGCGTTGTGTATACAGGCTACGAGCAGTACTTC.

The chain uses TRBV4-1 and TRBJ1-5; D unclear. V shed 5 bases and J shed 1 base, with 18 bases lying between them. Germline lookup yields CDR1 MGHRA and CDR2 YSYEKL. The CDR3 is 17 residues long. The CDR3 DNA is TGCGCCAGCAGCTCTAGCGCCAGACCCTACAGCAATCAGCCCCAGCATTTT. Translation gives CASSSSARPYSNQPQHF.

The chain has TRBV11-2 and TRBJ2-7; 8 bases are a match to TRBD2. Germline V lookup: CDR1 SGHAT, CDR2 FQNNGV. The CDR3 consists of 13 residues. Trimming at V came to 7 bases and at J to 3 bases, leaving 5 bases not matched to a gene. This CDR3 is CASTLSGSYEQYF. Here the CDR3 DNA reads TGTGCCAGCACCCTCAGCGGGAGCTACGAGCAGTACTTC.

This chain links TRBV5-5 with TRBJ1-5; the D is unclear. Germline-derived CDR1 and CDR2 are SGHKS and YYEKEE (reference sequence). Trimming took 4 bases from V and 6 from J, leaving 11 bases between them. The CDR3 has 13 amino acids. The CDR3 DNA reads TGTGCCAGCAGCCCCGGATATACTCAGCCCCAGCATTTT. This codes for CASSPGYTQPQHF.

This clonotype appeared many times. The DNA for the CDR3 is TGTGCCATCAGGCCCGGGACACCCCCCACTAACTATGGCTACACCTTC. Its translation: CAIRPGTPPTNYGYTF. The chain combines TRBV10-3 with TRBJ1-2, with D maybe TRBD1 (6 bases). The CDR3 extends over 16 amino acids. Germline V gives CDR1 ENHRY, CDR2 SYGVKD. V was trimmed by 6 bases and J by 0 bases, leaving 17 bases between them.

In this sample, this clonotype turned up many times. At one end, the junction sequence differs from germline, possibly due to a read error. The chain recombines TRBV14 with TRBJ2-1, with D perhaps matching TRBD1 (6 bases). Germline V gene data show CDR1 as SGHDN and CDR2 as FVKESK. The CDR3 loop spans 16 amino acids. The CDR3 reads CASSFGGHYPYNEQFF. The CDR3 DNA reads as TGTGCCAGCAGCTTTGGGGGACATTATCCCTACAATGAACAGTTCTTC.

This clonotype was seen many times. The chain employs TRBV29-1 and TRBJ1-1; no definite D call. Per the germline V gene, CDR1 is SQVTM and CDR2 is ANQGSEA. This CDR3 spans 11 amino acids. With 5 bases removed from V and 3 bases from J, the gap between germline ends came to 7 bases. Here the CDR3 DNA reads TGCAGCGTTAGTTGGGACACTGAAGCTTTCTTT. Encoded protein: CSVSWDTEAFF. The full variable domain, rest sourced from reference TRBV29-1 and TRBJ1-1, is SAVISQKPSRDICQRGTSLTIQCQVDSQVTMMFWYRQQPGQSLTLIATANQGSEATYESGFVIDKFPISRPNLTFSTLTVSNMSPEDSSIYLCSVSWDTEAFFGQGTRLTVV.